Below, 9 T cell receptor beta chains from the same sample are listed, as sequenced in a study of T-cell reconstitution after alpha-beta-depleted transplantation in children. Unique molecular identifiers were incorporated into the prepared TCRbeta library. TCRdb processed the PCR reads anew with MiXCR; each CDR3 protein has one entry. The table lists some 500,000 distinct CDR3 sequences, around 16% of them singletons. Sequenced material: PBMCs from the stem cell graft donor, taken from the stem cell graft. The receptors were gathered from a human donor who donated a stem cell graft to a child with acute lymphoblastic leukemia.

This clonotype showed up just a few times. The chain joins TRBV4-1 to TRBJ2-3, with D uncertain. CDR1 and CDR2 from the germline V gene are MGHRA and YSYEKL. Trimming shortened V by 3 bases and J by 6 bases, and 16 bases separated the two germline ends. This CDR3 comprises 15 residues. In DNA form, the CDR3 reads TGCGCCAGCAGCCAGGAACCTCCGCTGGGGGATACGCAGTATTTT. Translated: CASSQEPPLGDTQYF.

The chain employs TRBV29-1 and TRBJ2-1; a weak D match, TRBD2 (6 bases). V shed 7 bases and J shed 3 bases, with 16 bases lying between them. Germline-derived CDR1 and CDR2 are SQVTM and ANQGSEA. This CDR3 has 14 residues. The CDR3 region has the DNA TGCAGCGCCCTGCGGGGCGGAGACTACAATGAGCAGTTCTTC. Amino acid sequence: CSALRGGDYNEQFF.

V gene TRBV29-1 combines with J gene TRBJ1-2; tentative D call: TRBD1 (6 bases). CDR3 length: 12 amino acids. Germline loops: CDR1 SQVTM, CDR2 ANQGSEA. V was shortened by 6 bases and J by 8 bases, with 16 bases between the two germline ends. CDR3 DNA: TGCAGCGTAGTTCCCGGGGGCCAAGGCTACACCTTC. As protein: CSVVPGGQGYTF.

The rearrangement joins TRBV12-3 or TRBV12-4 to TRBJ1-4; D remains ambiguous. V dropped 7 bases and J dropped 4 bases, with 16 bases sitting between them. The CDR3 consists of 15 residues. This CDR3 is CASTSYRSINEKLFF. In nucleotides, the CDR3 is TGTGCCAGCACCTCGTATCGGTCCATTAATGAAAAACTGTTTTTT.

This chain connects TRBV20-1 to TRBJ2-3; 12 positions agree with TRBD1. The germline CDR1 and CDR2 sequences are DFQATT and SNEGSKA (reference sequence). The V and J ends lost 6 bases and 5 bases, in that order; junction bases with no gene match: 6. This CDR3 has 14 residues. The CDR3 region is CSAWDRGRKDTQYF. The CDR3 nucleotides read TGCAGTGCATGGGACAGGGGGCGGAAAGATACGCAGTATTTT.

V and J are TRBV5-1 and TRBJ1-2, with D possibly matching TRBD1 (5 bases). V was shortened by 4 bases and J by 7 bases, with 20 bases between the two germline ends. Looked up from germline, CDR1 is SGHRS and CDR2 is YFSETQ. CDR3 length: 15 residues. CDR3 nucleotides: TGCGCCAGCAGCCCCGGAGGGGAACCCTCTATTGGCTACACCTTC. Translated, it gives CASSPGGEPSIGYTF.

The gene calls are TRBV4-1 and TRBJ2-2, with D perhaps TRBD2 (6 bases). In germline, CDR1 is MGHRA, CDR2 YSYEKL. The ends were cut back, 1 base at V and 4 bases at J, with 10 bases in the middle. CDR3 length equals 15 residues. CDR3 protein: CASSQVAGSTGELFF. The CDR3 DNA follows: TGCGCCAGCAGCCAAGTTGCGGGATCCACCGGGGAGCTGTTTTTT.

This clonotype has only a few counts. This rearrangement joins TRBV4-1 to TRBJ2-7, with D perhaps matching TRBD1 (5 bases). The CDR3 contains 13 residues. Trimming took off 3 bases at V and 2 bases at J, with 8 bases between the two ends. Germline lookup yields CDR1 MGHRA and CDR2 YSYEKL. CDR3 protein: CASSHEDTYEQYF. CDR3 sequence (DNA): TGCGCCAGCAGCCACGAGGACACCTACGAGCAGTACTTC.

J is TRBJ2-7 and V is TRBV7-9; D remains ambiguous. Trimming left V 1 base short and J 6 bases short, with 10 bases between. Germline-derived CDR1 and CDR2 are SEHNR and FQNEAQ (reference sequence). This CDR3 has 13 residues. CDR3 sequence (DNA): TGTGCCAGCAGCTTAGAGGCGAGCGCCGAGCAGTACTTC. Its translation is CASSLEASAEQYF.